These T cell receptor beta chains were read from a single sample in a study of healthy donors' naive CD4 and CD8 T cells. TCRdb itself ran the reads through MiXCR, one entry per CDR3 protein. This sample carries about 200,000 distinct CDR3 sequences, around three quarters of them seen once, and the ten largest clones take less than 2.5%. Sequenced sample: naive CD4+ and CD8+ T cells sorted from blood, pooled from several donors. The receptors derive from a pool of human donors in good health; the sample pools cells from several healthy donors. The CDR3 runs from the conserved cysteine through the conserved F or W. A D gene is named only where the DNA matches it firmly. Not every row has a clone size; where given, it reads once, few, many or a size class.

clone_size,d_call,j_call,v_call,cdr3_nt,cdr3_aa
NA,NA,TRBJ2-2,TRBV29-1,TGCAGCGGTCTTGGGCAGGGGAACACCGGGGAGCTGTTTTTT,CSGLGQGNTGELFF
few,NA,TRBJ1-6,TRBV29-1,TGCAGCGCCACTTCAGATTATAATTCACCCCTCCACTTT,CSATSDYNSPLHF
NA,NA,TRBJ2-7,TRBV11-3,TGTGCCAGCACTTTCCGGGCCCCGCCCTACGAGCAGTACTTC,CASTFRAPPYEQYF
few,NA,TRBJ2-3,TRBV29-1,TGCAGCGTTGGGGTTAGTAAGGGCACAGATACGCAGTATTTT,CSVGVSKGTDTQYF
few,TRBD2,TRBJ2-7,TRBV18,TGTGCCAGCTCACCACGGGAGGGCTACGAGCAGTACTTC,CASSPREGYEQYF
NA,NA,TRBJ1-2,TRBV19,TGTGCCAGTAGTGGTTTGGGGTACACCTTC,CASSGLGYTF
NA,TRBD1,TRBJ2-1,TRBV30,TGTGCCTGGAGCCCGGGACAGGGTCTCAATGAGCAGTTCTTC,CAWSPGQGLNEQFF
NA,TRBD1,TRBJ1-1,TRBV6-5,TGTGCCAGCAGTTACTCGTTGGACAGGGGGCCGAACACTGAAGCTTTCTTT,CASSYSLDRGPNTEAFF
NA,NA,TRBJ2-3,TRBV5-1,TGCGCCAGCAGCTTGGACCCAGGCACAGATACGCAGTATTTT,CASSLDPGTDTQYF
once,NA,TRBJ1-1,TRBV29-1,TGCAGCGTTTCAGAGAACACTGAAGCTTTCTTT,CSVSENTEAFF
NA,NA,TRBJ2-7,TRBV29-1,TGCAGCGTTGAAGATCGTGGAACTAGCTACGAGCAGTACTTC,CSVEDRGTSYEQYF
NA,NA,TRBJ2-4,TRBV4-1,TGCGCCAGCAGCCAAACGTGGGTAGCCAAAAACATTCAGTACTTC,CASSQTWVAKNIQYF
NA,TRBD1,TRBJ1-2,TRBV19,TGTGCCAGTAGTATTGGGGACAGGGACTATGGCTACACCTTC,CASSIGDRDYGYTF
NA,NA,TRBJ2-3,TRBV10-3,TGTGCCATCAGTGAACCAGAGGGGGTCACAGATACGCAGTATTTT,CAISEPEGVTDTQYF
NA,NA,TRBJ2-2,TRBV18,TGTGCCAGCTCACCAATACAGGGAAACACCGGGGAGCTGTTTTTT,CASSPIQGNTGELFF
NA,NA,TRBJ2-3,TRBV13,TGTGCCAGCAGCTTAGACCGGGGATCAGATACGCAGTATTTT,CASSLDRGSDTQYF
few,NA,TRBJ2-7,TRBV19,TGTGCCAGTAGTATAGCCTTAACCTACGAGCAGTACTTC,CASSIALTYEQYF
NA,NA,TRBJ2-1,TRBV29-1,TGCAGCGTTACACAGAATGAGCAGTTCTTC,CSVTQNEQFF
NA,NA,TRBJ2-7,TRBV27,TGTGCCAGCAGTTTATCTTCGGGATTCGGGTACGAGCAGTACTTC,CASSLSSGFGYEQYF
NA,TRBD1,TRBJ2-7,TRBV27,TGTGCCAGCAGGGCCCTGACAGGGGACGAGCAGTACTTC,CASRALTGDEQYF
NA,NA,TRBJ1-6,TRBV27,TGTGCCAGCAAGGGGAGCTCCTATAATTCACCCCTCCACTTT,CASKGSSYNSPLHF
once,NA,TRBJ1-2,TRBV2,TGTGCCAGCAGTGAAGCCAGGCCTAACTATGGCTACACCTTC,CASSEARPNYGYTF
NA,TRBD2,TRBJ2-7,TRBV6-5,TGTGCCAGCAGCCGGACTAGCTCCTACTCCTACGAGCAGTACTTC,CASSRTSSYSYEQYF
once,TRBD2,TRBJ2-7,TRBV6-2/TRBV6-3,TGTGCCAGCAGTCGACTGAGTGCGGGAGCTAGCGAGCAGTACTTC,CASSRLSAGASEQYF
NA,NA,TRBJ1-2,TRBV29-1,TGCAGCGTAAGGTTACCCTTCTATGGCTACACCTTC,CSVRLPFYGYTF
few,NA,TRBJ2-7,TRBV6-5,TGTGCCAGCAGTCGACGGACAGAGTCCTACGAGCAGTACTTC,CASSRRTESYEQYF